This T cell receptor beta chain stems from a study of vaccination and CD4 T cells after COVID-19. Overall study: Participants were given two doses of BNT162b2 or mRNA-1273 vaccine. Researchers treated cells with overlapping spike peptides taken from SARS-CoV-2, HCoV-NL63, HCoV-OC43 and HCoV-229E.

Study-wide results and caveats: In convalescent patients, 304 of 307 vaccine-specific clones were mono-reactive for SARS-CoV-2 spike.

Per the germline V gene, CDR1 is MNHEY and CDR2 is SVGAGI. The CDR3 has 17 amino acids. The study sequenced cultured CD4+ T cell DNA using the Oncomine TCR Beta short-read assay. TCRdb recomputed calls from the PCR reads with MiXCR, one row per CDR3 protein. The table lists about 10,000 distinct CDR3 sequences, about 28% of them singletons, with about 15% in the top ten. Notes on this clonotype: What it recognizes is unknown. A junction boundary mismatches the germline segment, possibly from a read error.

Treatment in this sample: approximately nine-day PBMC culture with coronavirus spike peptide pools or control peptides (ViraFEST assay). Before TCRs were sequenced, ViraFEST expanded antigen-specific T cells with peptide pools. The TCR comes from a human donor who had recovered from COVID-19. The sample here was CD4+ T cells from blood, cultured in vitro, taken after SARS-CoV-2 vaccination. The J gene is TRBJ2-7, the V gene TRBV6-5, with 8 bases identical to TRBD1. The CDR3 DNA reads as TGTGCCAGCAGTTACTCAAAAAGCGCGACAGGGGTGTACGGGCAGTACTTC. Its translation: CASSYSKSATGVYGQYF.